The next 18 T cell receptor beta chains were all read from a single sample in a study of technical replicates of blood from several donors. Assay used: immunoSEQ multiplex PCR; TCRdb lists only in-frame clones, some missing. The sample has 75,000 to 100,000 clones, about 95% seen once. The material sequenced was T cells isolated from PBMCs. The source of these receptors is a human donor in good health.

This chain joins TRBV27 and TRBJ2-3, with 11 bases matching TRBD2. CDR3 length equals 16 residues. The ends lost 5 bases at V and 4 bases at J; junction bases unmatched: 8. Germline V CDR1 and CDR2: MNHEY, SMNVEV (reference sequence). The CDR3 loop is CASSVRLAGFSDTQYF. The CDR3 DNA reads as TGTGCCAGCAGTGTCAGACTAGCGGGATTCTCAGATACGCAGTATTTT.

Notes on this clone: The junction and the germline gene differ at one end; a read error may be behind it. Different DNA sequences within this sample yield the same CDR3. V gene TRBV5-5 combines with J gene TRBJ2-3; 13 positions agree with TRBD2. CDR3 length: 16 residues. From germline, CDR1 is SGHKS and CDR2 YYEKEE (reference sequence). In DNA form, the CDR3 reads TGTGCCAGCAGTCGGGGACTAGCGGGGTACACAGATACGCAATATTTT. Its translation is CASSRGLAGYTDTQYF.

This clone was seen just once. The V call is TRBV14, the J call TRBJ2-7, with 7 positions matching TRBD1. Germline trimming cut 1 base from V and 3 bases from J; bases unmatched to any gene: 9. Germline V CDR1 and CDR2: SGHDN, FVKESK. The CDR3 runs 16 residues. Written as DNA, the CDR3 is TGTGCCAGCAGCCAAGTTTGGCGGACAGGACTCTACGAGCAGTACTTC. Protein sequence: CASSQVWRTGLYEQYF.

The count of this clone is one. The chain uses TRBV7-9 and TRBJ1-5; D is possibly TRBD1 (5 bases). CDR3 size: 15 residues. The germline V gene encodes CDR1 SEHNR and CDR2 FQNEAQ (reference sequence). V lost 2 bases and J lost 4, with 12 bases in between. CDR3 region: CASSLSSGLNQPQHF. DNA of the CDR3: TGTGCCAGCAGCTTATCTTCAGGGCTTAATCAGCCCCAGCATTTT.

The J gene is TRBJ1-2, the V gene TRBV5-1; D not certain. Germline V gene lookup returns CDR1 SGHRS and CDR2 YFSETQ. Trimming removed 0 bases at V and 0 bases at J, with 6 bases between. The CDR3 has 14 residues. The CDR3 sequence: CASSLAQSNYGYTF. CDR3 nucleotide sequence: TGCGCCAGCAGCTTGGCCCAATCTAACTATGGCTACACCTTC.

As DNA, the CDR3 is TGTGCCAGCAGCTTCGCCCCGGGACATTATTACGAGCAGTACTTC. It specifies CASSFAPGHYYEQYF. This sequence joins TRBV7-9 and TRBJ2-7, with D tentatively TRBD1 (6 bases). This CDR3 contains 15 residues. Per the germline V gene, CDR1 is SEHNR and CDR2 is FQNEAQ (reference sequence). With 3 bases removed from V and 4 bases from J, the gap between germline ends came to 16 bases.

This rearrangement joins TRBV5-4 to TRBJ2-1; 9 bases are a match to TRBD2. Germline lookup yields CDR1 SGHNT and CDR2 YYREEE (reference sequence). The CDR3 totals 17 residues. The trim removed 4 bases at V and 3 bases at J, leaving 11 bases unmatched. The CDR3 DNA is TGTGCCAGCAGCCGCGGGAGACTAGCGGAATACTACAATGAGCAGTTCTTC. This sequence encodes CASSRGRLAEYYNEQFF.

The chain joins TRBV7-2 to TRBJ2-2, with D uncertain. The CDR3 extends over 12 amino acids. V was clipped by 2 bases and J by 6 bases, with 4 bases between them. In germline, CDR1 is SGHTA, CDR2 FQGNSA. DNA of the CDR3: TGTGCCAGCAGCTTACTTGCCGGGGAGCTGTTTTTT. It yields the protein CASSLLAGELFF.

V gene TRBV7-5 combines with J gene TRBJ1-1; the DNA was not used to check the table's D call, TRBD1. TRBV7-5 is noted as a pseudogene. The CDR3 has 12 amino acids. Written as DNA, the CDR3 is TGTGTCAGACTTAACACGAACACTGAAGCTTTCTTT. It yields the protein CVRLNTNTEAFF.

The chain links TRBV4-1 to TRBJ1-2, with unresolved D. From germline, CDR1 is MGHRA and CDR2 YSYEKL. The length of the CDR3 is 15 residues. Deletions cut 0 bases from V and 4 bases from J, with 12 bases between. CDR3 loop: CASSQDPTNSYGYTF. CDR3 nucleotide sequence: TGCGCCAGCAGCCAAGATCCAACTAACTCCTATGGCTACACCTTC.

The chain is built from TRBV29-1 and TRBJ2-4, with 7 bases fitting TRBD1. The CDR3 length is 11 residues. In germline, CDR1 is SQVTM, CDR2 ANQGSEA. Trimming cost V 6 bases and J 6 bases; bases outside gene matches: 2. Here the CDR3 reads CSVYRGNIQYF. The CDR3 bases are TGCAGCGTATACAGGGGAAACATTCAGTACTTC.

The gene calls are TRBV27 and TRBJ2-7, with TRBD1 matching 7 bases. The germline gives CDR1 MNHEY, CDR2 SMNVEV (reference sequence). The trim removed 8 bases at V and 6 bases at J, leaving 13 bases unmatched. The CDR3 totals 14 residues. In nucleotides, the CDR3 is TGTGCCAGCGGTCCCCCGACAGGGTCTCGCGAGCAGTACTTC. Its translation is CASGPPTGSREQYF.

The chain links TRBV27 to TRBJ1-5; 8 nucleotides line up with TRBD1. V lost 6 bases and J lost 0; bases outside the gene matches: 1. Germline CDR1 and CDR2: MNHEY and SMNVEV (reference sequence). The CDR3 has 14 residues. The CDR3 DNA follows: TGTGCCAGCAGCACAGGGGGTAGCAATCAGCCCCAGCATTTT. Residues: CASSTGGSNQPQHF.

The chain couples TRBV5-1 to TRBJ2-5, with 11 bases matching TRBD2. Germline CDR1 reads SGHRS; CDR2 reads YFSETQ. There are 18 residues in the CDR3. The V and J ends lost 1 base and 3 bases, in that order; junction bases with no gene match: 11. The CDR3 reads CASSLTVLAGGKKETQYF. CDR3 DNA: TGCGCCAGCAGCTTGACTGTGCTAGCGGGGGGCAAGAAAGAGACCCAGTACTTC.

This rearrangement joins TRBV5-3 to TRBJ2-1; 7 bases align to TRBD2. TRBV5-3 carries the ORF label, with uncertain function. Germline trimming cut 5 bases from V and 6 bases from J; bases unmatched to any gene: 14. The length of the CDR3 is 16 residues. The CDR3 protein is CARRGASQGGTNEQFF. In nucleotides, the CDR3 is TGTGCCAGAAGGGGTGCTAGCCAGGGAGGGACCAATGAGCAGTTCTTC.

The chain joins TRBV6-5 to TRBJ1-2; perhaps TRBD1 as D (5 bases). The CDR3 runs 14 residues. V shed 4 bases and J shed 3 bases, with 12 bases lying between them. The germline gives CDR1 MNHEY, CDR2 SVGAGI. CDR3 nucleotide sequence: TGTGCCAGCAGTTCAGGGAAGTGGGACTATGGCTACACCTTC. Translated: CASSSGKWDYGYTF.

J is TRBJ1-2 and V is TRBV2; D not certain. V shed 3 bases and J shed 6 bases, with 14 bases lying between them. Looked up from germline, CDR1 is SNHLY and CDR2 is FYNNEI. The CDR3 sequence is 14 residues long. This CDR3 reads CASSEAGEEDGYTF. The CDR3 DNA follows: TGTGCCAGCAGTGAGGCGGGAGAAGAAGATGGCTACACCTTC.

This clone showed up just once. V gene TRBV9 combines with J gene TRBJ1-5; 7 nucleotides agree with TRBD1. With V trimmed by 0 bases and J by 4 bases, 7 bases remained unmatched. The CDR3 runs to 16 residues. Germline CDR1 SGDLS, CDR2 YYNGEE. CDR3 sequence reads: CASSVGQGGNNQPQHF. CDR3 DNA: TGTGCCAGCAGCGTAGGACAGGGTGGAAATAATCAGCCCCAGCATTTT.